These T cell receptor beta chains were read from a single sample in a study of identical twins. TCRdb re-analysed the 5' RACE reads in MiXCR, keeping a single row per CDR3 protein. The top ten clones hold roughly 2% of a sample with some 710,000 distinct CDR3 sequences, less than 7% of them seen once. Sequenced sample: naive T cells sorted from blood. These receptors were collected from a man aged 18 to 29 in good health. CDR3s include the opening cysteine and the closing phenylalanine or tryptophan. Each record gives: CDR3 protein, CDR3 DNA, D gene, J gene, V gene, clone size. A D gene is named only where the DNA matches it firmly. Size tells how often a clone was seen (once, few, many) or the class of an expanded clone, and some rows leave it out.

CDR3aa: CASSPTSGPPNEQFF
CDR3nt: TGTGCCAGCAGCCCGACTAGCGGGCCTCCCAATGAGCAGTTCTTC
d_gene: TRBD2
j_gene: TRBJ2-1
v_gene: TRBV14
abundance: -

CDR3aa: CASTGTDHTGELFF
CDR3nt: TGCGCCAGTACCGGGACGGATCACACCGGGGAGCTGTTTTTT
d_gene: -
j_gene: TRBJ2-2
v_gene: TRBV5-1
abundance: -

CDR3aa: CSARDLVYGYTF
CDR3nt: TGCAGTGCAAGAGATCTGGTGTATGGCTACACCTTC
d_gene: -
j_gene: TRBJ1-2
v_gene: TRBV20-1
abundance: many

CDR3aa: CASSPGSGRADTQYF
CDR3nt: TGTGCCAGCTCACCGGGGAGCGGGAGAGCAGATACGCAGTATTTT
d_gene: TRBD2
j_gene: TRBJ2-3
v_gene: TRBV18
abundance: -

CDR3aa: CSATQEEYSNQPQHF
CDR3nt: TGCAGTGCTACCCAGGAGGAGTATAGCAATCAGCCCCAGCATTTT
d_gene: -
j_gene: TRBJ1-5
v_gene: TRBV20-1
abundance: -

CDR3aa: CASSPGGGYEQYF
CDR3nt: TGTGCCAGCAGCCCCGGGGGGGGATACGAGCAGTACTTC
d_gene: TRBD2
j_gene: TRBJ2-7
v_gene: TRBV7-9
abundance: many

CDR3aa: CASSYEDGFLAPITGELFF
CDR3nt: TGTGCCAGCAGTTACGAGGATGGTTTCCTAGCCCCGATAACCGGGGAGCTGTTTTTT
d_gene: -
j_gene: TRBJ2-2
v_gene: TRBV6-2/TRBV6-3
abundance: -

CDR3aa: CASRPAYYSNQPQHF
CDR3nt: TGTGCCAGTAGGCCAGCTTACTATAGCAATCAGCCCCAGCATTTT
d_gene: -
j_gene: TRBJ1-5
v_gene: TRBV19
abundance: few

CDR3aa: CASSYSTSGHNEQFF
CDR3nt: TGTGCCAGCAGTTACTCGACTAGCGGACACAATGAGCAGTTCTTC
d_gene: TRBD2
j_gene: TRBJ2-1
v_gene: TRBV6-5
abundance: -

CDR3aa: CSVDPTGSGYTF
CDR3nt: TGCAGCGTTGACCCGACAGGGTCTGGCTACACCTTC
d_gene: TRBD1
j_gene: TRBJ1-2
v_gene: TRBV29-1
abundance: many

CDR3aa: CSVAGWDRPGGYEQYF
CDR3nt: TGCAGCGTTGCGGGCTGGGACAGGCCTGGGGGTTACGAGCAGTACTTC
d_gene: TRBD1
j_gene: TRBJ2-7
v_gene: TRBV29-1
abundance: few

CDR3aa: CSAREPGGNQPQHF
CDR3nt: TGCAGTGCTAGAGAACCGGGGGGCAATCAGCCCCAGCATTTT
d_gene: -
j_gene: TRBJ1-5
v_gene: TRBV20-1
abundance: few

CDR3aa: CASSLGREQYF
CDR3nt: TGTGCCAGCAGCCTGGGGAGGGAGCAGTACTTC
d_gene: -
j_gene: TRBJ2-7
v_gene: TRBV7-9
abundance: many

CDR3aa: CASDEGGYNEQFF
CDR3nt: TGTGCCAGCGACGAGGGGGGCTACAATGAGCAGTTCTTC
d_gene: -
j_gene: TRBJ2-1
v_gene: TRBV6-2/TRBV6-3
abundance: many

CDR3aa: CASSDTTGNQPQHF
CDR3nt: TGTGCCAGCAGCGATACGACAGGAAATCAGCCCCAGCATTTT
d_gene: -
j_gene: TRBJ1-5
v_gene: TRBV5-6
abundance: many

CDR3aa: CASGPGGRTYEQYF
CDR3nt: TGTGCCAGCGGTCCAGGCGGGAGGACCTACGAGCAGTACTTC
d_gene: TRBD2
j_gene: TRBJ2-7
v_gene: TRBV28
abundance: many

CDR3aa: CASSEVMSSYNEQFF
CDR3nt: TGTGCCAGCAGTGAAGTTATGAGCTCCTACAATGAGCAGTTCTTC
d_gene: -
j_gene: TRBJ2-1
v_gene: TRBV7-2
abundance: -

CDR3aa: CARSRGNTIYF
CDR3nt: TGTGCCAGGAGTAGGGGAAACACCATATATTTT
d_gene: -
j_gene: TRBJ1-3
v_gene: TRBV12-3/TRBV12-4
abundance: many

CDR3aa: CSVDGGTGVYEQYF
CDR3nt: TGCAGCGTTGATGGTGGGACAGGGGTTTACGAGCAGTACTTC
d_gene: TRBD1
j_gene: TRBJ2-7
v_gene: TRBV29-1
abundance: few

CDR3aa: CASSEGPQGYEQFF
CDR3nt: TGCGCCAGCAGTGAGGGACCCCAGGGGTATGAGCAGTTCTTC
d_gene: -
j_gene: TRBJ2-1
v_gene: TRBV10-2
abundance: few

CDR3aa: CASSAGLAGIFYEQYF
CDR3nt: TGTGCCAGCAGCGCCGGACTAGCGGGAATTTTTTACGAGCAGTACTTC
d_gene: TRBD2
j_gene: TRBJ2-7
v_gene: TRBV7-6
abundance: few

CDR3aa: CASSFGLLRTEQYF
CDR3nt: TGTGCCAGCAGCTTTGGACTTCTACGCACCGAGCAGTACTTC
d_gene: -
j_gene: TRBJ2-7
v_gene: TRBV5-6
abundance: many